A selection of T cell receptor beta chains follows, all from one sample in a study of blood T cell repertoires in COVID-19. Assay used: immunoSEQ multiplex PCR; TCRdb lists only in-frame clones, some missing. The data show 30,000 to 40,000 clones, about 85% seen once. The sequencing input was peripheral blood. All receptors come from a man aged 60 to 69 with acute or convalescent COVID-19. CDR3s include the opening cysteine and the closing phenylalanine or tryptophan. A D gene is named only where the DNA matches it firmly. Part of the rows lack a size; the others show once, few, many or a class for expanded clones.

NA TRBJ2-1 TRBV18 NA TGTGCCAGCTCAATAGCCCAGGACAACTCGGCGGTCAATGAGCAGTTCTTC CASSIAQDNSAVNEQFF
NA TRBJ2-3 TRBV24-1 TRBD1 TGTGCCACCAGTGACACCCGGGACAGTGCTACAGATACGCAGTATTTT CATSDTRDSATDTQYF
NA TRBJ1-5 TRBV15 NA TGTGCCACCAGCAGAGATACTCGGCAGCCCCAGCATTTT CATSRDTRQPQHF
NA TRBJ2-1 TRBV7-2 NA TGTGCCAGCAGCTTAGTGGGCGGGGCGTACAATGAGCAGTTCTTC CASSLVGGAYNEQFF
once TRBJ1-2 TRBV12-3/TRBV12-4 TRBD1 TGTGCCAGCAGCCAGGGACAGACCATAGGCTACACCTTC CASSQGQTIGYTF
NA TRBJ2-2 TRBV4-1 TRBD2 TGCGCCAGCAGCCACGGCGGGGCCGATAGCGGGAGGAAGAACACCGGGGAGCTGTTTTTT CASSHGGADSGRKNTGELFF
NA TRBJ1-2 TRBV19 NA TGTGCCAGTAGTATTGAAACAGGGAGCGTGCATGGCTACACCTTC CASSIETGSVHGYTF
NA TRBJ1-1 TRBV6-1 NA TGTGCCAGCAGTGAAATTATGAACACTGAAGCTTTCTTT CASSEIMNTEAFF
once TRBJ2-1 TRBV2 NA TGTGCCAGCAGTGTAAGACAGGACAATGAGCAGTTCTTC CASSVRQDNEQFF
NA TRBJ2-1 TRBV11-2 TRBD1 TGTGCCAGCAGCCACGACAGGGGCTCCTACAATGAGCAGTTCTTC CASSHDRGSYNEQFF
NA TRBJ1-1 TRBV28 NA TGTGCCAGCACCCCCCGGCGGGCTCTGAACACTGAAGCTTTCTTT CASTPRRALNTEAFF
NA TRBJ1-6 TRBV6-5 NA TGTGCCAGCAGTTACTCTGGGTTGAGGAATTCACCCCTCCACTTT CASSYSGLRNSPLHF
NA TRBJ2-1 TRBV3-1/TRBV3-2 TRBD2 TGTGCCAGCAGCCGCGAGCGGGAGGGTTACAATGAGCAGTTCTTC CASSREREGYNEQFF
NA TRBJ1-3 TRBV19 NA TGTGCCGTGGTCGGGATTACTGGAAACACCATATATTTT CAVVGITGNTIYF
NA TRBJ2-1 TRBV5-4 TRBD1 TGTGCCAGCTTCGACAGGGCGACGCGCGATGAGCAGTTCTTC CASFDRATRDEQFF
few TRBJ1-3 TRBV7-8 TRBD1 TGTGCCAGCAGCACGGACAGGGGGATACGCTCTGGAAACACCATATATTTT CASSTDRGIRSGNTIYF
NA TRBJ2-5 TRBV18 NA TGTGCCAGCTCCGCCTTGACAGACCAAGAGACCCAGTACTTC CASSALTDQETQYF
NA TRBJ2-1 TRBV7-2 TRBD2 TGTGCCAGCAGCTTACGGGGGACTAGCGGGGATTACAATGAGCAGTTCTTC CASSLRGTSGDYNEQFF
NA TRBJ1-4 TRBV5-6 NA TGTGCCAGCAGCCAGACAGTCGGGTGGGAAAAACTGTTTTTT CASSQTVGWEKLFF
NA TRBJ2-7 TRBV4-1 TRBD2 TGCGCCAGCAGCCAAGGCCGGACTAGCGGGACAAGTGGCGAGCAGTACTTC CASSQGRTSGTSGEQYF
NA TRBJ2-3 TRBV4-2 TRBD2 TGTGCCAGCAGCCAGGGACTAGCGGGAGCAGATACGCAGTATTTT CASSQGLAGADTQYF
NA TRBJ2-1 TRBV20-1 TRBD2 TGCAGTGCTAGTCTTAGCGGGGCTAATGAGCAGTTCTTC CSASLSGANEQFF
few TRBJ2-3 TRBV19 TRBD2 TGTGCCAGTAGTCGGGAGGCCCTTAGCACAGATACGCAGTATTTT CASSREALSTDTQYF
NA TRBJ1-1 TRBV13 TRBD1 TGTGCCAGCAGCTTAGAAATGGGGACAGGGAACACTGAAGCTTTCTTT CASSLEMGTGNTEAFF
NA TRBJ2-1 TRBV5-5 TRBD2 TGTGCCAGCAGCGATACTAGCGGGAGGTGGGGGTACAATGAGCAGTTCTTC CASSDTSGRWGYNEQFF
once TRBJ2-2 TRBV19 NA TGTGCCAGTAGTGCAAAGCGAGGGTACAACACCGGGGAGCTGTTTTTT CASSAKRGYNTGELFF
NA TRBJ2-1 TRBV4-2 NA TGTGCCAGCAGCCAAGGGAGTCTAAGCTCCTACAATGAGCAGTTCTTC CASSQGSLSSYNEQFF
NA TRBJ1-2 TRBV5-5 TRBD1 TGTGCCAGCAGCTTGTCCGGGACAGGGGCTTATGGCTACACCTTC CASSLSGTGAYGYTF
NA TRBJ2-3 TRBV4-2 TRBD1 TGTGCCAGCAGCCAAGAAACCAGGGGGCCAGATACGCAGTATTTT CASSQETRGPDTQYF
NA TRBJ1-2 TRBV28 NA TGTGCCAGCAGGCGGTCGGTTGGGTACTATGGCTACACCTTC CASRRSVGYYGYTF
NA TRBJ1-1 TRBV19 NA TGTGCCAGTAGTATCCAGGTTGGCCCTGAAGCTTTCTTT CASSIQVGPEAFF
NA TRBJ1-1 TRBV15 NA TGTGCCACCCGTGAATCGGGGAACACTGAAGCTTTCTTT CATRESGNTEAFF
NA TRBJ1-5 TRBV12-3/TRBV12-4 NA TGTGCCAGCAGTCCACAGGGACCCCAGCATTTT CASSPQGPQHF
NA TRBJ1-1 TRBV11-2 TRBD1 TGTGCCAGCAGCTTAGGGGCAGGGGGCTCGGTGGTGACTGAAGCTTTCTTT CASSLGAGGSVVTEAFF
NA TRBJ1-6 TRBV27 NA TGTGCCAGCAGTTTGACAGGCTATTCACCCCTCCACTTT CASSLTGYSPLHF
NA TRBJ2-2 TRBV9 TRBD2 TGTGCCAGCAGCGTATTCGACATTCGACTAGCGCCCGGGGAGCTGTTTTTT CASSVFDIRLAPGELFF
NA TRBJ2-1 TRBV11-2 TRBD1 TGTGCCAGCAGCTTGGACAGGGGCTACAATGAGCAGTTCTTC CASSLDRGYNEQFF
NA TRBJ2-5 TRBV5-1 TRBD2 TGCGCCAGCACCCCCGCCAGCGGGGGTTTGGAGACCCAGTACTTC CASTPASGGLETQYF
NA TRBJ2-5 TRBV5-1 TRBD2 TGCGCCAGCAGCCTGGGGACTAGCGGGAGCTCGATCTTTGAGACCCAGTACTTC CASSLGTSGSSIFETQYF
few TRBJ2-3 TRBV6-1 TRBD2 TGTGCCAGCAGTGAAAGCTGGTGGACTAGCGGGAGGACGGGGGATACGCAGTATTTT CASSESWWTSGRTGDTQYF
few TRBJ2-1 TRBV28 TRBD2 TGTGCCAGCAAGCCAAGCGGGACGTGGCTTAGGTACAATGAGCAGTTCTTC CASKPSGTWLRYNEQFF
NA TRBJ1-1 TRBV19 NA TGTGCCAGTAGTATCAGCGAGGACACTGAAGCTTTCTTT CASSISEDTEAFF
NA TRBJ1-5 TRBV19 NA TGTGCCAGTAGTGTGTCAGGGGCGGTAAGTCAGCCCCAGCATTTT CASSVSGAVSQPQHF
NA TRBJ1-6 TRBV5-1 NA TGCGCCAGCAGCTTGGCCAGGGATAATTCACCCCTCCACTTT CASSLARDNSPLHF
NA TRBJ2-1 TRBV5-1 TRBD2 TGCGCCAGCAGCTCCGGGACTAGCGGAGAGCAGTTCTTC CASSSGTSGEQFF
NA TRBJ2-4 TRBV19 TRBD1 TGTGCCAGTAGTATTTCAGCTTGGGACAGGGGGGCCAAAAACATTCAGTACTTC CASSISAWDRGAKNIQYF
NA TRBJ1-5 TRBV5-5 TRBD1 TGTGCCAGCAGCCGAGTCGACAGGGCGACTTATAGCAATCAGCCCCAGCATTTT CASSRVDRATYSNQPQHF
NA TRBJ1-1 TRBV19 NA TGTGCCAGCCGAAAACAGGGCGGCTCCGCTGAAGCTTTCTTT CASRKQGGSAEAFF
NA TRBJ1-2 TRBV3-1/TRBV3-2 NA TGTGCCAGCAGCCGAGCCCCTGGACAGCGCTCAATCGATGGCTACACCTTC CASSRAPGQRSIDGYTF
NA TRBJ1-5 TRBV7-8 TRBD1 TGTGCCAGCAGCGCCAATACAGGGGGGGACCAGCCCCAGCATTTT CASSANTGGDQPQHF
NA TRBJ1-1 TRBV5-1 NA TGCGCCAGCAGCTTGGTCGGGAGTGACACTGAAGCTTTCTTT CASSLVGSDTEAFF
once TRBJ2-5 TRBV5-1 NA TGCGCCAGCAGCTCCGTCGGAGCCGTGGCGGGGGAGACCCAGTACTTC CASSSVGAVAGETQYF
NA TRBJ2-1 TRBV9 TRBD2 TGTGCCAGCAGCGTAAGGGGCGGGGGAAGCTCCTACAATGAGCAGTTCTTC CASSVRGGGSSYNEQFF
once TRBJ2-7 TRBV7-9 TRBD1 TGTGCCAGCAGCTCAGGGGGTAGCCTCTCCTACGAGCAGTACTTC CASSSGGSLSYEQYF
NA TRBJ1-1 TRBV29-1 TRBD1 TGCAGCGTCGCCGGGACAGACAACACTGAAGCTTTCTTT CSVAGTDNTEAFF
NA TRBJ2-1 TRBV11-3 NA TGTGCCAGCAGCTACACAGGGATCAATGAGCAGTTCTTC CASSYTGINEQFF
NA TRBJ2-2 TRBV3-1/TRBV3-2 NA TGTGCCAGCAAGTTGGGCGCCGCCAACACCGGGGAGCTGTTTTTT CASKLGAANTGELFF
NA TRBJ1-1 TRBV7-2 NA TGTGCCAGCAGCTTACGGGGGGAGAACACTGAAGCTTTCTTT CASSLRGENTEAFF
NA TRBJ1-1 TRBV24-1 NA TGTGCCACCAGTGAATTCGGGAATGAAGCTTTCTTT CATSEFGNEAFF
NA TRBJ1-5 TRBV11-1 NA TGTGCCATTAAAGCGGACAGCCCCAATCAGCCCCAGCATTTT CAIKADSPNQPQHF